Reported below is one TCR beta chain. The antigen is undetermined. This record belongs to a study of identical twins. Findings of the study overall: Diverse VJ usage suggested most zero-insertion clonotypes were not invariant T cells. Out-of-frame alpha sequences shared by twins showed excess low generation probability.

The germline CDR1 and CDR2 sequences are MDHEN and SYDVKM. Losses at the gene ends were 4 bases for V and 3 bases for J; bases not matched to a gene: 10. The CDR3 totals 16 residues. Carrying unique molecular identifiers, the cDNA also gained a universal primer site through template switching. TCRdb processed the 5' RACE reads anew with MiXCR; each CDR3 protein has one entry. The sample lists 200,000 to 250,000 distinct CDR3 sequences; more than 9.5% were seen once. The same data also contributed to another study, on yellow fever vaccine responses in identical twins.

Material: memory (CD45RO+) T cells sorted from blood. This TCR derives from a woman younger than 30 in good health. The V call is TRBV28, the J call TRBJ2-3; TRBD1 matches 7 bases. The CDR3 nucleotides read TGTGCCAGCAGTTCTAACAGGGGAGCGGAAACAGATACGCAGTATTTT. Translated: CASSSNRGAETDTQYF.